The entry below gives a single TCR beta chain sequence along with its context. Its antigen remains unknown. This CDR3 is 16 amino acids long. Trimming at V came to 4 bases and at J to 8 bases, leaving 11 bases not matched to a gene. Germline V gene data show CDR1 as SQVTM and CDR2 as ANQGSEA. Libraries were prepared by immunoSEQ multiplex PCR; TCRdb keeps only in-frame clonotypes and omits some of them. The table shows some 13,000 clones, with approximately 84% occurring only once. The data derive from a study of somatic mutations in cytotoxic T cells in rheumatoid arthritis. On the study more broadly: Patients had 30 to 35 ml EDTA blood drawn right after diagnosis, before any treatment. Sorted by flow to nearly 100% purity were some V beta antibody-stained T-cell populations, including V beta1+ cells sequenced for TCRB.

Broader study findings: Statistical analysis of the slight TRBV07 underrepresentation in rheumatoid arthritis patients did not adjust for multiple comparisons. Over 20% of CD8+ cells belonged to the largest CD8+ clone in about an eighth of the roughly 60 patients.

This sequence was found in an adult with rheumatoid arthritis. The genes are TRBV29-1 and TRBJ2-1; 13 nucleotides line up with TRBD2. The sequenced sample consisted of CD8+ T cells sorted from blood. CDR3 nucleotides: TGCAGCGTTGCATGGACTAGCGGGAGTAAAATTTATGAGCAGTTCTTC. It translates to CSVAWTSGSKIYEQFF.